This entry lists 2 T cell receptor beta chains sequenced from one sample in a study of blood T cells in healthy people across ages. The use of a sample-barcoded 5' primer and a J-beta primer mix characterized a second PCR of roughly 6 to 12 cycles. TCRdb reanalysed the 5' RACE reads using MiXCR and keeps one entry per CDR3 protein. Seen here are about 780,000 distinct CDR3 sequences, around 62% observed once, and the top ten hold roughly 26%. The sequenced material came from blood. The receptors stem from a man aged 25-45 years in good health.

This clonotype was seen just once. The rearrangement joins TRBV7-3 to TRBJ2-7; D is possibly TRBD2 (5 bases). Trimming took off 2 bases at V and 5 bases at J, with 10 bases between the two ends. Germline V gene sequence: CDR1 SGHTA, CDR2 FQGTGA. This CDR3 comprises 13 residues. DNA for the CDR3: TGTGCCAGCAGCTTAGAGGGATCGGACGAGCAGTACTTC. Translated: CASSLEGSDEQYF.

This clonotype has only a few counts. This chain links TRBV5-1 with TRBJ2-1; the D gene could be TRBD1 or TRBD2 (5 bases each). Germline CDR1 and CDR2: SGHRS and YFSETQ. The V and J ends lost 3 bases and 6 bases respectively, with 19 bases between them. This CDR3 has 16 residues. The CDR3, as DNA: TGCGCCAGCAGCTCGCCCGGGACGAATCCCTCCAATGAGCAGTTCTTC. Its protein product is CASSSPGTNPSNEQFF.